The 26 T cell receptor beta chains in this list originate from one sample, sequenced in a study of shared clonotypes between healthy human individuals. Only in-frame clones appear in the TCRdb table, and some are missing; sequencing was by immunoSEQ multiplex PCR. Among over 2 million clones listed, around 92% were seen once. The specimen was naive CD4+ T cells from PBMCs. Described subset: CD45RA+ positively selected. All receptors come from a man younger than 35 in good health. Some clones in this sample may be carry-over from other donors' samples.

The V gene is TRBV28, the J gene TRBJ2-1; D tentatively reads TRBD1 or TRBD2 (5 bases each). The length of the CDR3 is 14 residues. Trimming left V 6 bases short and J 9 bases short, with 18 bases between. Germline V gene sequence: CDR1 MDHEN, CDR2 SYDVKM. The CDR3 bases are TGTGCCAGCAGGGGCAACCTGGGACGGGGTGAGCAGTTCTTC. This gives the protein CASRGNLGRGEQFF. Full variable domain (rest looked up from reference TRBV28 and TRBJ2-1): DVKVTQSSRYLVKRTGEKVFLECVQDMDHENMFWYRQDPGLGLRLIYFSYDVKMKEKGDIPEGYSVSREKKERFSLILESASTNQTSMYLCASRGNLGRGEQFFGPGTRLTVL.

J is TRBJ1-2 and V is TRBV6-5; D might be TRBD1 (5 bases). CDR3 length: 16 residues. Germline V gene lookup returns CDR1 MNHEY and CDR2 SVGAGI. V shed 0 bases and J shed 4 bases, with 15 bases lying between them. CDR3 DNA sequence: TGTGCCAGCAGTTACTCCCGACAGACGGAATCCTATGGCTACACCTTC. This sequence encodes CASSYSRQTESYGYTF.

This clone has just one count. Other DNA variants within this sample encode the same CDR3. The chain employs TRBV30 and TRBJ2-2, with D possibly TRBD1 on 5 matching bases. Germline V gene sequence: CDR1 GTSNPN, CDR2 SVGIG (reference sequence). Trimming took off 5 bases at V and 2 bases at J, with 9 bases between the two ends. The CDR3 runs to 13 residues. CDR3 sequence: CAWSQGNTGELFF. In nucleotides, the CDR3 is TGTGCCTGGTCTCAGGGAAACACCGGGGAGCTGTTTTTT.

CDR3: CATSRGLGLVLYNEQFF. As DNA, the CDR3 is TGTGCCACCAGCAGAGGTCTGGGGCTAGTATTGTACAATGAGCAGTTCTTC. This rearrangement joins TRBV15 to TRBJ2-1; D may be TRBD1 (5 bases). The CDR3 is 17 amino acids. The V gene lost 1 base and the J gene lost 4 bases, with 17 bases spanning the gap. The germline V gene has CDR1 LNHNV and CDR2 YYDKDF (reference sequence).

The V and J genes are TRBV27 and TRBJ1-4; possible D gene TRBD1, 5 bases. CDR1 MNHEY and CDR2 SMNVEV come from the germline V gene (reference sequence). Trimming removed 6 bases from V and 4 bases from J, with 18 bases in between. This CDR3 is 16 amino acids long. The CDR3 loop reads CASSSRSMGLNEKLFF. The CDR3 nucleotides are TGTGCCAGCAGCTCGCGTTCGATGGGGCTTAATGAAAAACTGTTTTTT.

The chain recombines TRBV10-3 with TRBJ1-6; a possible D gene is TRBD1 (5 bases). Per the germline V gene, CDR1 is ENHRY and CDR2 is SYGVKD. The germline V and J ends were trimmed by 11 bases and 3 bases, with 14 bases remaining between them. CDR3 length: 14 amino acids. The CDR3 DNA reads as TGTGCCTCGGGGCGGGACGGCTATAATTCACCCCTCCACTTT. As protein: CASGRDGYNSPLHF.

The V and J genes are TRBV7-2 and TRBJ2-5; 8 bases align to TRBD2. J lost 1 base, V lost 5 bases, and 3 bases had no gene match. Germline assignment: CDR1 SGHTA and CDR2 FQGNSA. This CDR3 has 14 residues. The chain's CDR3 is CASSRSGVQETQYF. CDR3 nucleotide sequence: TGTGCCAGCAGCCGTAGCGGGGTCCAAGAGACCCAGTACTTC.

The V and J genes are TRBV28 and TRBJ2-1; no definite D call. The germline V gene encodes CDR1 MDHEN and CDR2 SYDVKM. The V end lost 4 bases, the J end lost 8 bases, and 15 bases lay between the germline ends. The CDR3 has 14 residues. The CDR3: CASSSSAYNDEQFF. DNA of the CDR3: TGTGCCAGCAGTTCTTCCGCGTATAACGATGAGCAGTTCTTC.

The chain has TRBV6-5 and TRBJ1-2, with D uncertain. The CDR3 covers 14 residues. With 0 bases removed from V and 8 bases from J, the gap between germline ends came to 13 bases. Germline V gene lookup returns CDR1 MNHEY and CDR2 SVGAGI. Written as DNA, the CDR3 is TGTGCCAGCAGTTACTCGTTAAGAGGCCAGGGCTACACCTTC. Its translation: CASSYSLRGQGYTF.

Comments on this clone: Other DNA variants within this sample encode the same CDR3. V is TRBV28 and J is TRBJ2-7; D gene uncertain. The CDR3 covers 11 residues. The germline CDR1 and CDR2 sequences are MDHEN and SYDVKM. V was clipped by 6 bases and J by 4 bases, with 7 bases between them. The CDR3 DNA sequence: TGTGCCAGCAGGCTTAATTACGAGCAGTACTTC. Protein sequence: CASRLNYEQYF.

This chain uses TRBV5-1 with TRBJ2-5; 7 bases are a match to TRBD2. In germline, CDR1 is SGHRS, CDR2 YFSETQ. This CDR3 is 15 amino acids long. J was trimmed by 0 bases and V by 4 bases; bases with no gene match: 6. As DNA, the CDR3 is TGCGCCAGCAGCAAACTAGCGCTGAACCAAGAGACCCAGTACTTC. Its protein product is CASSKLALNQETQYF.

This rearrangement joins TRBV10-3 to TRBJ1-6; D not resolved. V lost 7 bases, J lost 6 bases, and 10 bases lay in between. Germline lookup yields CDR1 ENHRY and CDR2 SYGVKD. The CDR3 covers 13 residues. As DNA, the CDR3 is TGTGCCATCAAGGTGGACCTTAATTCACCCCTCCACTTT. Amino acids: CAIKVDLNSPLHF.

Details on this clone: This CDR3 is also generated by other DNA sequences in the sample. CDR3 residues: CASSPVGLETQYF. The CDR3 coding sequence is TGTGCCAGCTCACCGGTAGGATTAGAGACCCAGTACTTC. The genes are TRBV18 and TRBJ2-5; D unclear. This CDR3 is 13 amino acids long. Per germline, CDR1 KGHSH and CDR2 LQKENI. V was cut by 3 bases and J by 4 bases, with 9 bases left in between.

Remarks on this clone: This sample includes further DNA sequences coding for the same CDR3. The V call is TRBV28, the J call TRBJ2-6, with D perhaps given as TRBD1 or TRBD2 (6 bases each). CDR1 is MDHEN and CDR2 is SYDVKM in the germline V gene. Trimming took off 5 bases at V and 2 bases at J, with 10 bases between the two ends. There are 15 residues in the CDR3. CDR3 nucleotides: TGTGCCAGCAGTCTAGGGGGGACTGGGGCCAACGTCCTGACTTTC. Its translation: CASSLGGTGANVLTF.

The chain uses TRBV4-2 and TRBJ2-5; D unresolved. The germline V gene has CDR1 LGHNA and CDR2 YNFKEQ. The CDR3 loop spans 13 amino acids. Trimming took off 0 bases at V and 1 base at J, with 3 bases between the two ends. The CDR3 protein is CASSQDPQETQYF. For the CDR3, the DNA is TGTGCCAGCAGCCAAGACCCCCAAGAGACCCAGTACTTC.

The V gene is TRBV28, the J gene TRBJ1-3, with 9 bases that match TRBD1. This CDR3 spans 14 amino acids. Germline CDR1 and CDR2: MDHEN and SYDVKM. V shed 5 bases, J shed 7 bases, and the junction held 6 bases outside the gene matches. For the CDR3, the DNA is TGTGCCAGCAGTGCCGGGACAGGGTCCAACACCATATATTTT. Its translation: CASSAGTGSNTIYF.

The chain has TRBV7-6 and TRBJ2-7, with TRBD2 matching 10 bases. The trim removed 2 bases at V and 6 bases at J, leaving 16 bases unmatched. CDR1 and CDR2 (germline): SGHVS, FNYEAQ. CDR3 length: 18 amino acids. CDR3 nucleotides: TGTGCCAGCAGCTTACCTAGCGGGAGTCAGGGGGCCTGGGGCGAGCAGTACTTC. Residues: CASSLPSGSQGAWGEQYF. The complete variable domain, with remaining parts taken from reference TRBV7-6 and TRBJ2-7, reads GAGVSQSPRYKVTKRGQDVALRCDPISGHVSLYWYRQALGQGPEFLTYFNYEAQQDKSGLPNDRFSAERPEGSISTLTIQRTEQRDSAMYRCASSLPSGSQGAWGEQYFGPGTRLTVT.

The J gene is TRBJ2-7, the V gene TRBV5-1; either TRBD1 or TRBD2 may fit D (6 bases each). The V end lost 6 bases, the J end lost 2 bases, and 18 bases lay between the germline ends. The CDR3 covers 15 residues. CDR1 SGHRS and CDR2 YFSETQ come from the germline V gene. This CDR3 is CASTPGPGAPYEQYF. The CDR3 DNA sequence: TGCGCCAGCACCCCCGGACCGGGGGCCCCCTACGAGCAGTACTTC.

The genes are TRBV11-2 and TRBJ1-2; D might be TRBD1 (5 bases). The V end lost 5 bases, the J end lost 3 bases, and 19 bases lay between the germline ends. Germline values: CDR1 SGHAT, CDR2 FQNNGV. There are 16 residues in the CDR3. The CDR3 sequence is CASSRGRESGDYGYTF. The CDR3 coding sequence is TGTGCCAGCAGCCGGGGCCGGGAGTCAGGCGACTATGGCTACACCTTC.

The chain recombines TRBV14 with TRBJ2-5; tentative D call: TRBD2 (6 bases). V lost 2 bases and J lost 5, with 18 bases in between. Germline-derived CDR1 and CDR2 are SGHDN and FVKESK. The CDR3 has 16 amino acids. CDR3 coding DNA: TGTGCCAGCAGCCAACGGGAGTCCGGGGGTGTTGAGACCCAGTACTTC. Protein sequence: CASSQRESGGVETQYF.

The chain's CDR3 is CASIRESSSYNEQFF. DNA for the CDR3: TGTGCCAGCATTCGCGAGTCGAGCTCCTACAATGAGCAGTTCTTC. The chain couples TRBV2 to TRBJ2-1; unclear D gene. V was pared by 7 bases and J by 0 bases, with 13 bases between. Germline V gives CDR1 SNHLY, CDR2 FYNNEI. The CDR3 is 15 residues long. Complete variable domain (other parts from reference TRBV2 and TRBJ2-1): EPEVTQTPSHQVTQMGQEVILRCVPISNHLYFYWYRQILGQKVEFLVSFYNNEISEKSEIFDDQFSVERPDGSNFTLKIRSTKLEDSAMYFCASIRESSSYNEQFFGPGTRLTVL.

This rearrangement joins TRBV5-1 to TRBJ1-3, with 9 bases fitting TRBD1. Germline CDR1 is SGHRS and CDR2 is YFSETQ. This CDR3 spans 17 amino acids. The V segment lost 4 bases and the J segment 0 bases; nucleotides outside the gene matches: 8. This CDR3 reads CASSVGTGKTSGNTIYF. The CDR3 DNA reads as TGCGCCAGCAGCGTCGGGACAGGGAAGACCTCTGGAAACACCATATATTTT.

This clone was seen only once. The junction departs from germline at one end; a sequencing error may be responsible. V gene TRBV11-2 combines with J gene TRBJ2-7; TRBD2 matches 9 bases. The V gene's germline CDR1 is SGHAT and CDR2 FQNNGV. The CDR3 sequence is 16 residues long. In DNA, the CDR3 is TGCGCCAGCAGCTTAGCAAGCAGCGGGAGGACGTACGAGCAGTACTTC. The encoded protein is CASSLASSGRTYEQYF.

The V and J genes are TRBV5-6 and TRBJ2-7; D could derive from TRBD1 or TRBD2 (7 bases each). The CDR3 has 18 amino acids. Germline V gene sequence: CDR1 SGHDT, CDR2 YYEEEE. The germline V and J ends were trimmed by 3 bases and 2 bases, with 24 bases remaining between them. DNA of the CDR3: TGTGCCAGCAGCTCCTTGACGAGAACAGGGGAGGGCCCCTACGAGCAGTACTTC. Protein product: CASSSLTRTGEGPYEQYF.

The CDR3 sequence: CASSLIIRPSGIGELFF. The DNA of the CDR3 is TGCGCCAGCAGCTTGATCATCCGGCCTAGCGGGATCGGGGAGCTGTTTTTT. V gene TRBV5-1 combines with J gene TRBJ2-2; TRBD2 matches at 9 bases. This CDR3 has 17 amino acids. V was clipped by 1 base and J by 7 bases; unmatched bases: 11. Germline V gives CDR1 SGHRS, CDR2 YFSETQ.

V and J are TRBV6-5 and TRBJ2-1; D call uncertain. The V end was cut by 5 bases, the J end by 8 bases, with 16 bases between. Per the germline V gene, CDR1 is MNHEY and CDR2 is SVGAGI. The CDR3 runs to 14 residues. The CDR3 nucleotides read TGTGCCAGCAGTCCCATGATTTCTTCCCATGAGCAGTTCTTC. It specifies CASSPMISSHEQFF.